Listed below are T cell receptor beta chains from one sample, sequenced in a study of blood T cell repertoires in COVID-19. TCRdb keeps only in-frame clones here, not all; method: immunoSEQ multiplex PCR. The sample has about 180,000 clones; 70% to 80% are singletons. Sequences were obtained from PBMCs or T cells enriched from blood (not recorded which). The receptor set was obtained from a man aged 60 to 69 who had been exposed to COVID-19. The CDR3 runs from the conserved cysteine through the conserved F or W.

v_gene,CDR3aa
TRBV11-3,CASNDRAGNTIYF
TRBV5-6,CASSLGTGRRQGETQYF
TRBV12-5,CASGFYSYNEQFF
TRBV11-1,CANTKGQMNTEAFF
TRBV27,CASSLYSGTTGGVEQYF
TRBV6-6,CASSHLRKDRRQGGTEAFF
TRBV18,CASSPQREVVDNEQFF
TRBV28,CASAGGSNNSPLHF
TRBV5-8,CASSLALIAGGASTDTQYF
TRBV7-2,CASSPRAGSYEQYF
TRBV28,CASREGAGFDEQFF
TRBV10-3,CAISGQVLNYGYTF